This TCR beta chain was recorded in a study of human T cells and chemical hapten exposure. Across the study: How much TCR each sample yielded varied, mostly because pooled library volumes differed slightly.

From the RACE reads, TCRdb called clonotypes with MiXCR, one entry per CDR3 protein. This table has 95,000 to 150,000 distinct CDR3 sequences, around 11% appearing once. The CDR3 is made up of 12 amino acids. Germline V gene sequence: CDR1 DFQATT, CDR2 SNEGSKA (reference sequence). Between the trimmed V and J ends, which lost 3 bases and 6 bases, there was a span of 11 bases. This clonotype was detected ten times or more. Time point noted: patch test 3, about 24 weeks after DPC sensitization. Treatment described: therapeutic diphenylcyclopropenone sensitization with weekly scalp DPC. This sequence joins TRBV20-1 and TRBJ1-1, with D uncertain. This material consisted of whole blood, taken in connection with sensitization to the hapten diphenylcyclopropenone (DPC). The receptor was isolated from a woman aged 45-65 years with alopecia areata. Some clones in this sample may be carry-over from other donors' samples. The CDR3, as DNA: TGCAGTGCTAGCGACAACCCTCCTGAAGCTTTCTTT. As protein: CSASDNPPEAFF.